The entry below gives a single T cell receptor (beta chain) sequence along with its context. Its antigen is not known. As the CDR3 is not closed by the conserved phenylalanine or tryptophan, this likely results from a read error. CDR3 length equals 13 residues. Germline V gene sequence: CDR1 ENHRY, CDR2 SYGVKD. The V and J ends lost 10 bases and 13 bases, in that order; junction bases with no gene match: 16. This sample is part of a study of tumor-infiltrating lymphocytes in primary liver carcinoma. Study-level background: The patient population consisted of men and women between 30 and 69 years of age.

Study-level results: Tumor-adjacent and tumor-blood pairs showed less overlap than tumor region pairs.

Starting material of around 460 ng total RNA yielded TCR beta cDNA via a constant-region primer. Slightly modified ARM-PCR served as the procedure for the TCR beta libraries. These libraries came from three rounds of nested multiplex PCR. Primers for the first two PCR rounds were TRBV1-TRBV30 forward primers and a C-beta reverse primer (approximately 10 cycles per round). Via MiXCR, TCRdb re-called the multiplex PCR reads, giving one row per CDR3 protein. In the table there are more than 95,000 distinct CDR3 sequences, roughly 80% of which are singletons. The study co-extracted DNA and RNA from roughly 20-30 mg of unsorted bulk tissue. Patients carried chronic HBV infection without prior treatment.

The material sequenced was liver tumor tissue from sampling region 3. The subset: tumor region T3, left-lateral pole. This TCR came from a middle-aged man with primary liver carcinoma and hepatitis B virus infection. The chain couples TRBV10-3 to TRBJ1-5, with 7 bases identical to TRBD1. In nucleotides, the CDR3 is TGTGCCACGGCCGGGACAGACCAGGCGCCTCAGCATTAT. Its translation: CATAGTDQAPQHY.